The 25 T cell receptor beta chains reported below all come from one sample, sequenced in a study of cytomegalovirus exposure and HLA in healthy donors. Researchers ran the PCR with 60 Vbeta and 13 Jbeta primers. Sequencing used immunoSEQ multiplex PCR; TCRdb keeps in-frame clones, though not all of them. The table has approximately 160,000 clones, roughly 77% seen once. Sequencing was done on a sample of PBMCs. The receptors stem from a woman between 35 and 50 years old in good health and CMV-seropositive.

V and J are TRBV30 and TRBJ2-2, with TRBD1 as a possible D gene (6 bases). Between the trimmed V and J ends, which lost 6 bases and 1 base, there was a span of 18 bases. The CDR3 consists of 16 residues. From germline, CDR1 is GTSNPN and CDR2 SVGIG (reference sequence). CDR3 coding DNA: TGTGCCTGTTTTGGTACCGGGACAATGAACACCGGGGAGCTGTTTTTT. Encoded protein: CACFGTGTMNTGELFF.

The V and J genes are TRBV9 and TRBJ2-2; TRBD1 might be the D (6 bases). This CDR3 spans 17 amino acids. Germline CDR1 reads SGDLS; CDR2 reads YYNGEE. V was trimmed by 4 bases and J by 2 bases, leaving 18 bases between them. As DNA, the CDR3 is TGTGCCAGCAGCCCCAGTAGGGCAGGGGCTAACACCGGGGAGCTGTTTTTT. Translation gives CASSPSRAGANTGELFF.

The CDR3: CASSPHRGRGQPQHF. As DNA, the CDR3 is TGTGCCAGCAGTCCCCACAGGGGGCGAGGTCAGCCCCAGCATTTT. The V call is TRBV27, the J call TRBJ1-5; 9 bases agree with TRBD1. This CDR3 spans 15 amino acids. The ends lost 5 bases at V and 6 bases at J; junction bases unmatched: 8. Germline CDR1 and CDR2: MNHEY and SMNVEV (reference sequence).

V is TRBV28 and J is TRBJ2-2; the D gene is possibly TRBD2 (6 bases). The germline V gene encodes CDR1 MDHEN and CDR2 SYDVKM. The length of the CDR3 is 14 residues. With 3 bases removed from V and 2 bases from J, the gap between germline ends came to 7 bases. The CDR3 loop reads CASSFAGNTGELFF. CDR3 DNA: TGTGCCAGCAGTTTCGCGGGAAACACCGGGGAGCTGTTTTTT.

CDR3 coding DNA: TGTGCCAGCTCTCGACTAGCGGGTGCAAGCACAGATACGCAGTATTTT. Translating gives CASSRLAGASTDTQYF. V gene TRBV18 combines with J gene TRBJ2-3, with TRBD2 identical over 10 bases. The CDR3 runs 16 residues. Germline trimming cut 6 bases from V and 0 bases from J; bases unmatched to any gene: 6. The germline V gene has CDR1 KGHSH and CDR2 LQKENI.

The CDR3 is CASSQRAGGPSTDTQYF. CDR3 in DNA: TGTGCCAGCAGCCAGAGAGCGGGAGGGCCTAGCACAGATACGCAGTATTTT. The chain combines TRBV11-3 with TRBJ2-3; 10 bases align to TRBD2. The CDR3 loop spans 17 amino acids. The V and J ends lost 5 bases and 0 bases, in that order; junction bases with no gene match: 8. In germline, CDR1 is SGHNT, CDR2 YENEEA.

V and J are TRBV19 and TRBJ2-1; the match to TRBD2 covers 7 bases. Germline V gene sequence: CDR1 LNHDA, CDR2 SQIVND (reference sequence). The V segment lost 3 bases and the J segment 0 bases; nucleotides outside the gene matches: 5. The CDR3 has 16 amino acids. As DNA, the CDR3 is TGTGCCAGTAGTATGGGAGGGCTTGGCTCCTACAATGAGCAGTTCTTC. This encodes CASSMGGLGSYNEQFF.

This clone was seen only a few times. This chain joins TRBV6-5 and TRBJ2-7, with D perhaps matching TRBD1 (5 bases). In germline, CDR1 is MNHEY, CDR2 SVGAGI. The CDR3 loop spans 12 amino acids. V gave up 3 bases and J gave up 7 bases, with 10 bases separating them. Here the CDR3 DNA reads TGTGCCAGCAGTTATCAGGGTCTGGAGCAGTACTTC. It encodes CASSYQGLEQYF.

The chain couples TRBV10-2 to TRBJ2-7; 8 positions agree with TRBD1. V lost 8 bases and J lost 4; bases outside the gene matches: 13. This CDR3 spans 15 amino acids. Germline CDR1 and CDR2: WSHSY and SAAADI. The DNA for the CDR3 is TGCGCCAGCGCAGGGGACAGGACGTATCCTTACGAGCAGTACTTC. It specifies CASAGDRTYPYEQYF.

This chain joins TRBV7-9 and TRBJ1-2; TRBD1 matches 9 bases. The CDR3 spans 14 residues. J was trimmed by 4 bases and V by 5 bases; bases with no gene match: 5. Germline CDR1 reads SEHNR; CDR2 reads FQNEAQ (reference sequence). This chain's CDR3 is CASSPGGQGYGYTF. CDR3 coding DNA: TGTGCCAGCAGCCCGGGGGGACAGGGCTATGGCTACACCTTC.

CDR3 nucleotide sequence: TGCAGCGTCGGCAGGGGGTATGGCTACACCTTC. It encodes CSVGRGYGYTF. This sequence joins TRBV29-1 and TRBJ1-2; TRBD1 agrees at 7 bases. The CDR3 consists of 11 residues. The ends lost 6 bases at V and 5 bases at J; junction bases unmatched: 3. Germline CDR1 reads SQVTM; CDR2 reads ANQGSEA.

The chain combines TRBV5-4 with TRBJ2-3; TRBD2 aligns across 8 bases. The germline V gene encodes CDR1 SGHNT and CDR2 YYREEE (reference sequence). Unmatched junction bases numbered 7, after V lost 4 bases and J lost 0 bases. The CDR3 runs 16 residues. In nucleotides, the CDR3 is TGTGCCAGCAGCCCGGGGGGCGGGAGGAGCACAGATACGCAGTATTTT. It yields the protein CASSPGGGRSTDTQYF.

This sequence joins TRBV12-5 and TRBJ2-5; 13 bases agree with TRBD2. The V gene's germline CDR1 is LGHNT and CDR2 FRNRAP. The CDR3 has 16 residues. With V trimmed by 7 bases and J by 1 base, 6 bases remained unmatched. CDR3 coding DNA: TGTGCTAGTGCCTCGGGACTAGCGGGGACCCAAGAGACCCAGTACTTC. Encoded protein: CASASGLAGTQETQYF. Drawing the rest from reference TRBV12-5 and TRBJ2-5, the complete variable domain is DARVTQTPRHKVTEMGQEVTMRCQPILGHNTVFWYRQTMMQGLELLAYFRNRAPLDDSGMPKDRFSAEMPDATLATLKIQPSEPRDSAVYFCASASGLAGTQETQYFGPGTRLLVL.

This rearrangement joins TRBV9 to TRBJ2-5; TRBD2 might be the D (5 bases). V gave up 0 bases and J gave up 5 bases, with 14 bases separating them. Germline values: CDR1 SGDLS, CDR2 YYNGEE. This CDR3 region has 15 residues. This CDR3 is CASSVVGSPEETQYF. Here the CDR3 DNA reads TGTGCCAGCAGCGTAGTTGGGAGCCCCGAGGAGACCCAGTACTTC.

V is TRBV27 and J is TRBJ2-1; TRBD2 is a possible D gene (5 bases). CDR1 MNHEY and CDR2 SMNVEV come from the germline V gene (reference sequence). This CDR3 region has 15 residues. V was shortened by 6 bases and J by 0 bases, with 12 bases between the two germline ends. DNA of the CDR3: TGTGCCAGCAGGGAACTAGGAAGCTCCTACAATGAGCAGTTCTTC. Residues: CASRELGSSYNEQFF.

The chain is built from TRBV9 and TRBJ2-7, with D maybe TRBD2 (7 bases). The J call may not be correct, given that the DNA end is closer to TRBJ2-1. CDR1 is SGDLS and CDR2 is YYNGEE in the germline V gene. This CDR3 has 15 amino acids. CDR3 DNA sequence: TGTGCCAGCAGCGATCCTGGGGGGGCCATGGATGAGCAGTTCTTC. Its translation is CASSDPGGAMDEQFF.

J is TRBJ2-5 and V is TRBV30, with D perhaps TRBD1 (5 bases). CDR3 length equals 15 residues. Germline V CDR1 and CDR2: GTSNPN, SVGIG (reference sequence). Trimming removed 0 bases at V and 2 bases at J, with 13 bases between. In DNA form, the CDR3 reads TGTGCCTGGAGTGTAACCCAAGGGGTTCAAGAGACCCAGTACTTC. This encodes CAWSVTQGVQETQYF.

This chain uses TRBV5-1 with TRBJ2-7; D is uncertain. Per the germline V gene, CDR1 is SGHRS and CDR2 is YFSETQ. The CDR3 spans 14 residues. V lost 0 bases to trimming and J lost 2 bases, with 9 bases between them. The CDR3 is CASSLAGLTYEQYF. CDR3 coding DNA: TGCGCCAGCAGCTTGGCCGGTCTTACCTACGAGCAGTACTTC.

This clone was found a few times. This rearrangement joins TRBV5-1 to TRBJ2-7; 7 bases match TRBD1. Per germline, CDR1 SGHRS and CDR2 YFSETQ. The CDR3 covers 14 residues. The trim removed 4 bases at V and 3 bases at J, leaving 7 bases unmatched. CDR3 sequence reads: CASSPRDSFYEQYF. As DNA, the CDR3 is TGCGCCAGCAGCCCCCGGGACAGCTTCTACGAGCAGTACTTC.

The rearrangement joins TRBV11-3 to TRBJ2-5; 11 bases agree with TRBD1. The germline CDR1 and CDR2 sequences are SGHNT and YENEEA. The CDR3 length is 15 residues. The J segment lost 5 bases and the V segment lost 8 bases, leaving 10 bases of the junction unmatched. CDR3 DNA: TGTGCCAGCGGCCGTGGACAGGGGGCTGACGAGACCCAGTACTTC. The encoded protein is CASGRGQGADETQYF.

V is TRBV30 and J is TRBJ2-2, with TRBD1 as a possible D gene (6 bases). CDR3 length equals 14 residues. V lost 5 bases, J lost 2 bases, and 12 bases lay in between. CDR1 GTSNPN and CDR2 SVGIG come from the germline V gene (reference sequence). The CDR3 DNA reads as TGTGCCTGGCTTAGGACAGATAACACCGGGGAGCTGTTTTTT. This sequence encodes CAWLRTDNTGELFF.

The chain combines TRBV19 with TRBJ2-7; 11 nucleotides agree with TRBD1. The CDR3 is 15 residues long. V was pared by 4 bases and J by 3 bases, with 5 bases of the junction left unmatched. CDR1 LNHDA and CDR2 SQIVND come from the germline V gene (reference sequence). CDR3 sequence (DNA): TGTGCCAGTAGTACCACCGGGACAGGGGGCTACGAGCAGTACTTC. Amino acid sequence: CASSTTGTGGYEQYF.

The J gene is TRBJ1-4, the V gene TRBV6-1; unclear D gene. With 6 bases removed from V and 8 bases from J, the gap between germline ends came to 19 bases. This CDR3 contains 15 residues. The germline V gene has CDR1 MNHNS and CDR2 SASEGT. The CDR3 DNA follows: TGTGCCAGCAGCCGGAGTCCGGGATGGGAAGAAAAACTGTTTTTT. Translated, it gives CASSRSPGWEEKLFF.

As regards this clone: At one of its ends the junction is not consistent with the germline gene, which may arise from a read error. V and J are TRBV12-5 and TRBJ2-7, with 7 bases matching TRBD2. Per germline, CDR1 LGHNT and CDR2 FRNRAP. The CDR3 is 15 amino acids. Written as DNA, the CDR3 is TGTGCTAGTGGTTTTGGGGGAGGGCCCTCCAACGAGCAGTACTTC. Protein sequence: CASGFGGGPSNEQYF.

In this sample, this clone turned up once. The gene calls are TRBV5-1 and TRBJ1-1; tentative D call: TRBD1 (6 bases). The ends were cut back, 5 bases at V and 1 base at J, with 12 bases in the middle. Germline loops: CDR1 SGHRS, CDR2 YFSETQ. This CDR3 comprises 14 residues. The CDR3 reads CASSSQGENTEAFF. CDR3 sequence (DNA): TGCGCCAGCAGTTCACAGGGCGAGAACACTGAAGCTTTCTTT.